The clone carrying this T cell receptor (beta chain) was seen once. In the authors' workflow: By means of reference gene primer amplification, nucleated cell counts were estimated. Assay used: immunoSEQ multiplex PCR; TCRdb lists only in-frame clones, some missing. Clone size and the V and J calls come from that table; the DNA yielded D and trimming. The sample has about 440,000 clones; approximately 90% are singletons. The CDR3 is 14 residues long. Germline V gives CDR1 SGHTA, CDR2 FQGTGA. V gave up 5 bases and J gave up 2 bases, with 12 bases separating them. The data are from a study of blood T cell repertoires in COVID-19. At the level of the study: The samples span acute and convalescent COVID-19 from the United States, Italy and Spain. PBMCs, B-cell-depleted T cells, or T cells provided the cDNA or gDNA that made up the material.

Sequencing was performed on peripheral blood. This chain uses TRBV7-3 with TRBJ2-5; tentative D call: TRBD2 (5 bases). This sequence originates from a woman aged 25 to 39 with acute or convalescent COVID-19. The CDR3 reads CASSPNGVQETQYF. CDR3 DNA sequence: TGTGCCAGCAGCCCAAACGGGGTACAAGAGACCCAGTACTTC.